This T cell receptor beta chain was documented in a study of blood T cell repertoires in COVID-19. Across the whole study: PBMCs, B-cell-depleted T cells, or T cells were the source of the cDNA or gDNA that made up the material.

Original analysis: Amplification from reference gene primers served as the basis for estimated nucleated cell counts. The table came from immunoSEQ multiplex PCR; TCRdb's copy has only in-frame clones and leaves some out. That table supplies the V and J calls and clone size; D and trimming were determined from the DNA. Of a few hundred thousand clones detected, about 87% appear once; the ten largest clones hold about 5%. Seattle researchers signed up patients amid active infection and tracked them longitudinally. This CDR3 has 15 amino acids. Unmatched junction bases numbered 8, after V lost 2 bases and J lost 6 bases. Per the germline V gene, CDR1 is LGHDT and CDR2 is YNNKEL (reference sequence).

Sequencing was performed on peripheral blood. The chain recombines TRBV3-1 (or the pseudogene TRBV3-2) with TRBJ1-2, with 8 nucleotides matching TRBD1. This TCR was sampled from a woman aged 60-75 years with COVID-19, enrolled during active disease. The CDR3: CASSQLHQGADGYTF. In DNA, the CDR3 is TGTGCCAGCAGCCAATTGCATCAGGGGGCGGATGGCTACACCTTC.